The 26 T cell receptor beta chains presented below share a single source sample, sequenced in a study. MiXCR, run by TCRdb on the 5' RACE reads, gives a single entry per CDR3 protein. The table records 25,000 to 40,000 distinct CDR3 sequences, roughly a quarter of them present only once. The specimen was memory CD4+ T cells sorted from blood. Subset denoted: memory CD4+ T cells, CD4+CD45RO+CD25-. The receptors here all came from a female donor with breast cancer.

The rearrangement joins TRBV20-1 to TRBJ2-7, with D perhaps matching TRBD2 (6 bases). Germline V gene lookup returns CDR1 DFQATT and CDR2 SNEGSKA (reference sequence). The ends were cut back, 0 bases at V and 3 bases at J, with 15 bases in the middle. The CDR3 has 15 amino acids. DNA for the CDR3: TGCAGTGCTAGAGATAGGGGCGGGAAGATCTACGAGCAGTACTTC. This encodes CSARDRGGKIYEQYF.

This clonotype was seen a handful of times. The CDR3 sequence is CAIRAGAHSSYNEQFF. As DNA, the CDR3 is TGTGCCATCAGAGCGGGGGCGCACAGCTCCTACAATGAGCAGTTCTTC. The chain carries TRBV10-3 and TRBJ2-1; 8 bases fit TRBD2. V lost 6 bases, J lost 0 bases, and 7 bases stayed unmatched. CDR3 length: 16 amino acids. The germline CDR1 and CDR2 sequences are ENHRY and SYGVKD.

To note about this clonotype: A read error may be the cause here, since a much bigger clone is one base away. The rearrangement joins TRBV6-5 to TRBJ2-1; no clear D gene. Germline assignment: CDR1 MNHEY and CDR2 SVGAGI. The CDR3 totals 11 residues. CDR3 in amino acids: CASSNSGEQFF. In DNA form, the CDR3 reads TGTGCCAGCAGTAACTCGGGTGAGCAGTTCTTC.

About this clonotype: A much larger clone differs from this one at a single base, so this may be a read error. A read error is likely, as this CDR3 ends without the conserved phenylalanine or tryptophan. The V gene is TRBV28, the J gene TRBJ1-2; the D gene is possibly TRBD1 (5 bases). CDR1 and CDR2 from the germline V gene are MDHEN and SYDVKM. V was pared by 1 base and J by 8 bases, with 17 bases between. The CDR3 length is 15 residues. CDR3 residues: CASSLSLGGAPGYTS. The CDR3 DNA is TGTGCCAGCAGTTTATCCTTAGGTGGGGCGCCAGGCTACACCTCC.

The chain is built from TRBV6-5 and TRBJ1-5; TRBD1 might be the D (6 bases). CDR1 is MNHEY and CDR2 is SVGAGI in the germline V gene. The V and J ends lost 0 bases and 7 bases respectively, with 16 bases between them. The CDR3 runs 16 residues. CDR3 nucleotides: TGTGCCAGCAGTTACTCGCAAGGGGGAGGTGAGCAGCCCCAGCATTTT. Translating gives CASSYSQGGGEQPQHF.

The chain uses TRBV5-6 and TRBJ2-7, with a tentative D call TRBD2 (6 bases). CDR3 length: 16 amino acids. Germline values: CDR1 SGHDT, CDR2 YYEEEE. Trimming cost V 4 bases and J 0 bases, with 17 bases left between them. Written as DNA, the CDR3 is TGTGCCAGCAGCCACTTAAGCGGGCCTAGCTCCTACGAGCAGTACTTC. The encoded protein is CASSHLSGPSSYEQYF. Variable domain in full (rest from reference TRBV5-6 and TRBJ2-7): DAGVTQSPTHLIKTRGQQVTLRCSPKSGHDTVSWYQQALGQGPQFIFQYYEEEERQRGNFPDRFSGHQFPNYSSELNVNALLLGDSALYLCASSHLSGPSSYEQYFGPGTRLTVT.

This clonotype has only one observation. This sequence joins TRBV9 and TRBJ2-4; the D gene is possibly TRBD1 (6 bases). Trimming removed 4 bases from V and 12 bases from J, with 26 bases in between. The germline gives CDR1 SGDLS, CDR2 YYNGEE. The CDR3 consists of 16 residues. The CDR3 loop reads CASSLGLGATGDTQYF. The CDR3 bases are TGTGCCAGCAGCCTAGGTCTGGGAGCCACCGGGGACACTCAGTACTTC.

For this clonotype: Germline is not matched at one junction end, which may reflect a read error. The chain joins TRBV6-6 to TRBJ1-6; D not resolved. Germline CDR1 reads MNHNY; CDR2 reads SVGAGI (reference sequence). This CDR3 region has 14 residues. The CDR3 sequence: CASSYESYNSPLRF. The DNA of the CDR3 is TGTGCCAGCAGTTACGAGAGCTATAATTCACCCCTCCGCTTT.

This chain links TRBV28 with TRBJ2-1; the match to TRBD2 covers 12 bases. The CDR3 consists of 16 residues. The germline CDR1 and CDR2 sequences are MDHEN and SYDVKM. Trimming took 10 bases from V and 3 from J; bases not matched to a gene: 10. CDR3 sequence reads: CATGLAGQILYNEQFF. The CDR3 DNA follows: TGTGCCACCGGACTAGCGGGGCAAATCCTCTACAATGAGCAGTTCTTC. The full variable domain, with the rest looked up from reference TRBV28 and TRBJ2-1, is DVKVTQSSRYLVKRTGEKVFLECVQDMDHENMFWYRQDPGLGLRLIYFSYDVKMKEKGDIPEGYSVSREKKERFSLILESASTNQTSMYLCATGLAGQILYNEQFFGPGTRLTVL.

In its sample, this clonotype was seen many times. The chain is built from TRBV4-2 and TRBJ2-1; 10 bases are shared with TRBD2. Germline-derived CDR1 and CDR2 are LGHNA and YNFKEQ. Trimming at V came to 3 bases and at J to 7 bases, leaving 9 bases not matched to a gene. The CDR3 extends over 16 amino acids. In nucleotides, the CDR3 is TGTGCCAGCAGCCACGCACTAGCGGGGAGAAGTAATGAGCAGTTCTTC. Protein sequence: CASSHALAGRSNEQFF.

This chain uses TRBV5-6 with TRBJ2-2; 10 nucleotides agree with TRBD2. V trimming: 1 base; J trimming: 8 bases; junction bases outside the gene matches: 2. This CDR3 is 14 amino acids long. Germline CDR1 SGHDT, CDR2 YYEEEE. The DNA for the CDR3 is TGTGCCAGCAGCTTGCAACTAGCGGGAGGGGAGCTGTTTTTT. Translation gives CASSLQLAGGELFF.

This clonotype has ten or more counts. The chain carries TRBV4-1 and TRBJ1-1; D is uncertain. Germline assignment: CDR1 MGHRA and CDR2 YSYEKL. CDR3 size: 13 residues. Between the trimmed V and J ends, which lost 3 bases and 3 bases, there was a span of 8 bases. The CDR3 sequence: CASSQTRDTEAFF. The CDR3, as DNA: TGCGCCAGCAGCCAGACTCGGGACACTGAAGCTTTCTTT.

This clonotype has more than one count but fewer than ten. This chain joins TRBV6-2 or TRBV6-3 and TRBJ1-5, with D unclear. V was trimmed by 6 bases and J by 6 bases, leaving 21 bases between them. In germline, CDR1 is MNHEY, CDR2 SVGEGT. The CDR3 consists of 16 residues. The CDR3 region has the DNA TGTGCCAGCAGCCGTCCTGGTACCTCGTCAGGTCAGCCCCAGCATTTT. Its protein product is CASSRPGTSSGQPQHF.

The genes are TRBV20-1 and TRBJ2-7; D is unresolved. Between the trimmed V and J ends, which lost 1 base and 3 bases, there was a span of 10 bases. CDR1 and CDR2 (germline): DFQATT, SNEGSKA (reference sequence). The CDR3 is 13 residues long. This chain's CDR3 is CSARGTTVYEQYF. CDR3 DNA sequence: TGCAGTGCTAGAGGAACCACAGTCTACGAGCAGTACTTC.

This chain joins TRBV6-1 and TRBJ2-7; D is unclear. Germline V lookup: CDR1 MNHNS, CDR2 SASEGT. V gave up 7 bases and J gave up 6 bases, with 16 bases separating them. The CDR3 has 13 residues. CDR3 sequence reads: CASTRAPSLEQYF. CDR3 nucleotides: TGTGCCAGCACCCGAGCCCCCTCTCTCGAGCAGTACTTC.

The J gene is TRBJ2-7, the V gene TRBV27; 9 positions agree with TRBD1. The J segment lost 5 bases and the V segment lost 3 bases, leaving 11 bases of the junction unmatched. This CDR3 has 16 residues. Germline-derived CDR1 and CDR2 are MNHEY and SMNVEV (reference sequence). CDR3 protein: CASSFILRTGVHEQYF. In DNA, the CDR3 is TGTGCCAGCAGTTTTATCCTGAGGACAGGGGTACACGAGCAGTACTTC.

Ten or more counts support this clonotype. The chain uses TRBV5-1 and TRBJ1-1, with a weak D call TRBD1 (5 bases). The CDR3 is made up of 16 amino acids. V shed 0 bases and J shed 0 bases, with 12 bases lying between them. From germline, CDR1 is SGHRS and CDR2 YFSETQ. The CDR3 loop is CASSLAPTVMNTEAFF. The CDR3 DNA reads as TGCGCCAGCAGCTTGGCCCCGACAGTCATGAACACTGAAGCTTTCTTT.

The chain has TRBV4-2 and TRBJ2-1, with 15 bases lining up with TRBD2. The CDR3 covers 18 residues. Germline V gives CDR1 LGHNA, CDR2 YNFKEQ. J gave up 8 bases and V 0 bases, and 8 bases lay outside the gene matches. The CDR3 region has the DNA TGTGCCAGCAGCCAAGATGAAGGACTAGCGGGAGGGGAGTATGAGCAGTTCTTC. It yields the protein CASSQDEGLAGGEYEQFF.

This clonotype was recorded many times. The V gene is TRBV12-3 or TRBV12-4, the J gene TRBJ1-4; D uncertain. V was shortened by 3 bases and J by 10 bases, with 12 bases between the two germline ends. CDR3 length: 13 residues. The CDR3 sequence is CASSFRFGGKLFF. The CDR3 nucleotides are TGTGCCAGCAGTTTTAGGTTTGGTGGAAAACTGTTTTTT.

CDR3: CSARATADQPQHF. The CDR3, as DNA: TGCAGCGCCCGAGCCACGGCCGATCAGCCCCAGCATTTT. The chain is built from TRBV29-1 and TRBJ1-5; D not certain. Germline CDR1 SQVTM, CDR2 ANQGSEA. The CDR3 contains 13 residues. V was trimmed by 7 bases and J by 5 bases, leaving 15 bases between them.

By share, this clonotype counts as medium-sized. V and J are TRBV6-5 and TRBJ2-7; D assignment may be TRBD1 or TRBD2 (6 bases each). The germline V and J ends were trimmed by 4 bases and 3 bases, with 10 bases remaining between them. CDR1 MNHEY and CDR2 SVGAGI come from the germline V gene. This CDR3 has 13 amino acids. The DNA of the CDR3 is TGTGCCAGCAGTTTAGAGGGGGGCTACGAGCAGTACTTC. Translation gives CASSLEGGYEQYF.

This clonotype was detected ten times or more. The chain is built from TRBV20-1 and TRBJ2-1, with 10 bases lining up with TRBD2. Per the germline V gene, CDR1 is DFQATT and CDR2 is SNEGSKA (reference sequence). The CDR3 extends over 15 amino acids. In DNA, the CDR3 is TGCAGCCCCGTGGAATCTAGCGGGGGTAACAATGAGCAGTTCTTC. Amino acid sequence: CSPVESSGGNNEQFF.

The gene calls are TRBV4-1 and TRBJ1-1; D may be TRBD1 (5 bases). The V gene lost 4 bases and the J gene lost 7 bases, with 19 bases spanning the gap. The CDR3 contains 15 residues. Germline V gene data show CDR1 as MGHRA and CDR2 as YSYEKL. The CDR3 coding sequence is TGCGCCAGCAGCCCGCGGGGTGGGGCAAATGGTGAAGCTTTCTTT. Translation gives CASSPRGGANGEAFF.

Points on this clonotype: Since a much larger clone is just one base distant, this may be a read error. The CDR3 region is CASSQTDRADTRYF. CDR3 nucleotides: TGCGCCAGCAGCCAAACGGACAGGGCAGATACGCGGTATTTT. The V and J genes are TRBV4-3 and TRBJ2-3; 8 nucleotides agree with TRBD1. The germline gives CDR1 LGHNA, CDR2 YSLEER. The CDR3 extends over 14 amino acids.

The chain employs TRBV7-8 and TRBJ2-7; D may correspond to TRBD1 or TRBD2 (5 bases each). Deletions cut 3 bases from V and 6 bases from J, with 18 bases between. The CDR3 consists of 15 residues. CDR1 is SGHVS, CDR2 FQNEAQ, per germline. CDR3 protein: CASSFLSERGGEQYF. The CDR3 bases are TGTGCCAGCAGCTTCCTTAGCGAGAGGGGCGGCGAGCAGTACTTC.

This clonotype was counted at least ten times. This chain joins TRBV6-5 and TRBJ1-2; TRBD1 aligns across 8 bases. CDR1 MNHEY and CDR2 SVGAGI come from the germline V gene. This CDR3 comprises 13 residues. The V and J ends lost 6 bases and 7 bases, in that order; junction bases with no gene match: 7. The CDR3 region has the DNA TGTGCCAGCAGGAAGGGACAGGTCTCTGGCTACACCTTC. Its translation is CASRKGQVSGYTF.